Sequencing of this TCR beta chain was carried out in a study of blood T cell repertoires in COVID-19. In the original analysis: Nucleated cell number was recorded as an estimate derived from reference gene primer amplification. Only in-frame clones appear in the TCRdb table, and some are missing; sequencing was by immunoSEQ multiplex PCR. The V and J calls and clone size were taken over from that table, and D and trimming were inferred from the DNA. The sample holds approximately 320,000 clones, almost 85% seen once. J was trimmed by 3 bases and V by 7 bases; bases with no gene match: 6. CDR3 length equals 14 residues. The germline gives CDR1 SGHRS, CDR2 YFSETQ.

Sequencing was carried out using peripheral blood. V is TRBV5-1 and J is TRBJ1-4; TRBD1 matches at 7 bases. This receptor was identified in a human donor in a cohort sampled during active COVID-19. The CDR3 coding sequence is TGCGCCAGCTGTCTGACAGGGTCTAATGAAAAACTGTTTTTT. Its protein product is CASCLTGSNEKLFF.